This T cell receptor beta chain emerged from a study of blood T cell repertoires in COVID-19. Background on the study: COVID-19 samples from acute and convalescent phases originated in the United States, Italy and Spain. Sources were T cells, B-cell-depleted T cells, or PBMCs; the material itself was cDNA or gDNA.

In the source study's methods: Estimates of nucleated cell counts were drawn from the amplification of reference gene primers. TCRdb's table, derived via immunoSEQ multiplex PCR, lists solely in-frame clones and lacks some. D and trimming come from the DNA, and the V and J calls and clone size come from that table. Seen here are some 18,000 clones, roughly 88% observed once, and the top ten hold around 16%. V trimming: 10 bases; J trimming: 4 bases; junction bases outside the gene matches: 5. Germline values: CDR1 MDHEN, CDR2 SYDVKM. The CDR3 has 13 residues. The origin of this receptor is a human donor in a cohort sampled during active COVID-19. The sequenced sample was peripheral blood. The V gene is TRBV28, the J gene TRBJ2-2; 8 positions agree with TRBD1. The chain's CDR3 is CATKGQATGELFF. In DNA form, the CDR3 reads TGTGCCACCAAGGGACAGGCCACCGGGGAGCTGTTTTTT.